The 21 T cell receptor beta chains presented below share a single source sample, sequenced in a study of response to subunit inactivated influenza vaccine (dated by TCRdb to the late 2010s). Library preparation used RT-PCR. Sequencing took place on an Illumina HiSeq 2500. Clones were called with MiXCR by TCRdb after fastp trimmed the public reads at Q25, and only in-frame beta chains were retained. Identical CDR3 proteins give one entry, which carries the most common genes and DNA. The sample yields around 750,000 distinct CDR3 sequences; approximately 21% were counted once. The leading ten clones occupy about 10% of the sample. Here the sequenced sample was PBMCs from blood, taken 4 to 6 days after vaccination. These receptors all stem from a man aged 45-65 years who received an inactivated influenza vaccine. Donor details come from another sample of the same person, matched by shared clones.

This clonotype has just a few counts. The rearrangement links TRBV7-9 to TRBJ2-7; maybe TRBD2 (6 bases). The V and J ends lost 7 bases and 6 bases respectively, with 25 bases between them. Germline V lookup: CDR1 SEHNR, CDR2 FQNEAQ (reference sequence). The CDR3 length is 16 residues. The CDR3 reads CASTLSAGISPREQYF. As DNA, the CDR3 is TGTGCCAGCACCCTATCGGCGGGGATCAGTCCCCGCGAGCAGTACTTC.

The V gene is TRBV29-1, the J gene TRBJ2-7; D is perhaps TRBD1 (6 bases). Trimming took 0 bases from V and 6 from J, leaving 12 bases between them. The CDR3 sequence is 13 residues long. Germline V gene data show CDR1 as SQVTM and CDR2 as ANQGSEA. Written as DNA, the CDR3 is TGCAGCGTTGAAGAGGGGGCGGGCTTCGAGCAGTACTTC. Its protein product is CSVEEGAGFEQYF.

There are many counts of this clonotype. The chain recombines TRBV20-1 with TRBJ2-4; 8 bases are shared with TRBD2. The CDR3 is 16 amino acids. V shed 4 bases, J shed 1 base, and the junction held 9 bases outside the gene matches. Germline CDR1 DFQATT, CDR2 SNEGSKA (reference sequence). In DNA form, the CDR3 reads TGCAGTGCTAAGCGGGAGCATCGGGGGGCCAAAAACATTCAGTACTTC. Amino acids: CSAKREHRGAKNIQYF.

This clonotype was seen a few times. The genes are TRBV28 and TRBJ2-5; 11 nucleotides align to TRBD2. Germline loops: CDR1 MDHEN, CDR2 SYDVKM. The CDR3 has 16 amino acids. V gave up 3 bases and J gave up 5 bases; unmatched junction bases: 8. This chain's CDR3 is CASSFGRSSGGETQYF. In DNA, the CDR3 is TGTGCCAGCAGTTTCGGGCGGTCTAGCGGGGGGGAGACCCAGTACTTC.

The V call is TRBV5-1, the J call TRBJ1-3; maybe TRBD1 (5 bases). From germline, CDR1 is SGHRS and CDR2 YFSETQ. The CDR3 runs to 14 residues. The V gene lost 4 bases and the J gene lost 4 bases, with 12 bases spanning the gap. The CDR3 is CASSKQVGGNTIYF. The CDR3 nucleotides are TGCGCCAGCAGCAAACAGGTTGGAGGAAACACCATATATTTT. Together with reference TRBV5-1 and TRBJ1-3, the CDR3 gives the full variable domain: KAGVTQTPRYLIKTRGQQVTLSCSPISGHRSVSWYQQTPGQGLQFLFEYFSETQRNKGNFPGRFSGRQFSNSRSEMNVSTLELGDSALYLCASSKQVGGNTIYFGEGSWLTVV.

The sample holds a few counts of this clonotype. For the CDR3, the DNA is TGTGCCAGCAGCTTAGAGCGGCACCCTGCCTACGAGCAGTACTTC. Its translation is CASSLERHPAYEQYF. The chain joins TRBV7-2 to TRBJ2-7; tentatively, D is TRBD2 (5 bases). Germline V lookup: CDR1 SGHTA, CDR2 FQGNSA. Trimming shortened V by 1 base and J by 2 bases, and 12 bases separated the two germline ends. The CDR3 is made up of 15 amino acids.

The genes are TRBV20-1 and TRBJ2-1, with 16 bases aligning to TRBD2. This CDR3 is 16 amino acids long. Germline CDR1 is DFQATT and CDR2 is SNEGSKA (reference sequence). With 5 bases clipped from V and 5 bases from J, the junction kept 6 bases outside the gene matches. The CDR3 nucleotides are TGCAGTGCTCTGGGACTAGCGGGAGGGCCCGACAATGAGCAGTTCTTC. Amino acid sequence: CSALGLAGGPDNEQFF.

In its sample, this clonotype was seen a few times. V gene TRBV5-1 combines with J gene TRBJ2-7; D possibly corresponds to TRBD1 (6 bases). Trimming stripped 0 bases from V and 3 bases from J, with 16 bases between. CDR3 length equals 16 residues. Germline V gives CDR1 SGHRS, CDR2 YFSETQ. CDR3 sequence reads: CASSLVGGKKDYEQYF. The CDR3 DNA is TGCGCCAGCAGCTTGGTTGGGGGCAAGAAGGACTACGAGCAGTACTTC.

In its sample, this clonotype was seen many times. The chain uses TRBV20-1 and TRBJ2-1; D is undetermined. CDR1 is DFQATT, CDR2 SNEGSKA, per germline (reference sequence). The CDR3 has 14 amino acids. The V end was cut by 3 bases, the J end by 7 bases, with 16 bases between. The CDR3 sequence is CSASLGPPPNEQFF. The CDR3 region has the DNA TGCAGTGCTAGCCTGGGCCCTCCCCCGAATGAGCAGTTCTTC.

A few counts support this clonotype. The gene calls are TRBV28 and TRBJ2-7; 10 nucleotides align to TRBD1. The CDR3 extends over 13 amino acids. Germline V lookup: CDR1 MDHEN, CDR2 SYDVKM. V lost 6 bases, J lost 2 bases, and 1 base stayed unmatched. This CDR3 reads CASRDRGTYEQYF. DNA of the CDR3: TGTGCCAGCAGGGACAGGGGGACCTACGAGCAGTACTTC.

This clonotype was counted only a few times. The chain couples TRBV10-3 to TRBJ2-2; the D call may be TRBD1 or TRBD2 (5 bases each). The V end was cut by 7 bases, the J end by 0 bases, with 15 bases between. CDR1 ENHRY and CDR2 SYGVKD come from the germline V gene. The CDR3 runs to 16 residues. In nucleotides, the CDR3 is TGTGCCATCAACCACTCCGGGACGGCGAACACCGGGGAGCTGTTTTTT. Translated, it gives CAINHSGTANTGELFF.

This clonotype was seen repeatedly, ten times or more. The chain employs TRBV5-1 and TRBJ2-7; 8 bases map to TRBD1. Trimming took 2 bases from V and 7 from J; bases not matched to a gene: 8. Germline values: CDR1 SGHRS, CDR2 YFSETQ. This CDR3 spans 14 amino acids. CDR3 coding DNA: TGCGCCAGCAGCTTACGGGACAGGTCCCTGGAGCAGTACTTC. It yields the protein CASSLRDRSLEQYF.

This clonotype was counted between two and nine times. The chain recombines TRBV6-1 with TRBJ2-3; D call uncertain. Germline V lookup: CDR1 MNHNS, CDR2 SASEGT. Trimming removed 10 bases from V and 3 bases from J, with 14 bases in between. The CDR3 has 13 amino acids. CDR3 loop: CATRIEGTDTQYF. The CDR3 DNA is TGTGCCACTCGAATCGAAGGGACAGATACGCAGTATTTT.

V usage is TRBV30 and J usage is TRBJ2-2; possibly TRBD1 or TRBD2 for D (5 bases each). The CDR3 length is 13 residues. CDR1 is GTSNPN, CDR2 SVGIG, per germline (reference sequence). With 0 bases removed from V and 6 bases from J, the gap between germline ends came to 8 bases. CDR3 residues: CAWSVVGAGELFF. In DNA form, the CDR3 reads TGTGCCTGGAGTGTAGTGGGGGCCGGGGAGCTGTTTTTT.

This chain links TRBV6-2 or TRBV6-3 with TRBJ2-5; TRBD1 matches at 9 bases. This CDR3 contains 14 residues. Germline V CDR1 and CDR2: MNHEY, SVGEGT. The ends lost 7 bases at V and 2 bases at J; junction bases unmatched: 5. The chain's CDR3 is CASNDRGTQETQYF. CDR3 sequence (DNA): TGTGCCAGCAATGACAGGGGGACTCAAGAGACCCAGTACTTC.

The rearrangement joins TRBV7-2 to TRBJ2-7; a possible D gene is TRBD2 (6 bases). V was shortened by 0 bases and J by 3 bases, with 12 bases between the two germline ends. The CDR3 has 15 residues. Germline CDR1 SGHTA, CDR2 FQGNSA. The CDR3 region is CASSLAGTLNYEQYF. CDR3 sequence (DNA): TGTGCCAGCAGCTTAGCCGGGACTCTAAACTACGAGCAGTACTTC. The whole variable domain, remainder taken from reference TRBV7-2 and TRBJ2-7, is GAGVSQSPSNKVTEKGKDVELRCDPISGHTALYWYRQSLGQGLEFLIYFQGNSAPDKSGLPSDRFSAERTGGSVSTLTIQRTQQEDSAVYLCASSLAGTLNYEQYFGPGTRLTVT.

J is TRBJ2-1 and V is TRBV5-6; 9 positions match TRBD2. CDR3 length: 17 residues. With V trimmed by 0 bases and J by 2 bases, 6 bases remained unmatched. The V gene's germline CDR1 is SGHDT and CDR2 YYEEEE. The CDR3 DNA follows: TGTGCCAGCAGCTTGGGACTAGCGGAGACCACCTACAATGAGCAGTTCTTC. Encoded protein: CASSLGLAETTYNEQFF.

There are a few counts of this clonotype. The chain recombines TRBV7-9 with TRBJ2-1, with TRBD2 identical over 12 bases. The length of the CDR3 is 17 residues. Germline lookup yields CDR1 SEHNR and CDR2 FQNEAQ (reference sequence). V trimming: 2 bases; J trimming: 4 bases; junction bases outside the gene matches: 6. This CDR3 reads CASSLSRTSGTYNEQFF. CDR3 bases: TGTGCCAGCAGCTTAAGTCGGACTAGCGGGACTTACAATGAGCAGTTCTTC.

This clonotype was observed many times. The rearrangement joins TRBV24-1 to TRBJ2-1; perhaps TRBD1 as D (6 bases). This CDR3 is built from 14 residues. The V gene's germline CDR1 is KGHDR and CDR2 SFDVKD. Trimming removed 4 bases at V and 5 bases at J, with 11 bases between. CDR3 sequence (DNA): TGTGCCACCAGTGAGAACAGGGTCGACAATGAGCAGTTCTTC. This translates into CATSENRVDNEQFF.

This clonotype was counted between two and nine times. CDR3 in amino acids: CASSPGGWTGELFF. The CDR3, as DNA: TGTGCCAGCAGCCCCGGAGGTTGGACCGGGGAGCTGTTTTTT. The V call is TRBV3-1, the J call TRBJ2-2, with a weak D call TRBD2 (5 bases). The V end lost 4 bases, the J end lost 5 bases, and 11 bases lay between the germline ends. CDR1 is LGHDT, CDR2 YNNKEL, per germline (reference sequence). The CDR3 spans 14 residues.

J is TRBJ2-1 and V is TRBV27; 7 bases match TRBD1. V dropped 5 bases and J dropped 3; count of bases not matched to a gene: 7. The CDR3 runs 15 residues. CDR1 is MNHEY, CDR2 SMNVEV, per germline (reference sequence). The chain's CDR3 is CASSHGTVGYNEQFF. The CDR3 region has the DNA TGTGCCAGCAGTCACGGGACAGTGGGCTACAATGAGCAGTTCTTC.